These 17 T cell receptor beta chains came from one sample sequenced in a study of a mutant IDH1 vaccine in newly diagnosed glioma. Some clones are missing from TCRdb's copy, which holds only in-frame ones; the method was immunoSEQ multiplex PCR. The sample carries roughly 70,000 clones, roughly 84% recorded once. The time point was: week 23, last vaccination. What each vaccine dose contained was 300 ug of mutant IDH1 20-mer peptide, accompanied by topical imiquimod. No antigen has been identified for these receptors. The sequencing used PBMCs, collected from a glioma patient whose treatment included an IDH1 peptide vaccine. Every receptor here comes from a man in his late teens or twenties with glioma.

V is TRBV5-5 and J is TRBJ1-1; TRBD1 might be the D (5 bases). The V and J ends lost 8 bases and 0 bases respectively, with 20 bases between them. CDR1 SGHKS and CDR2 YYEKEE come from the germline V gene (reference sequence). The CDR3 totals 16 residues. The CDR3 spells CASDGAHLLMNTEAFF. CDR3 nucleotides: TGTGCCAGTGATGGGGCCCATTTATTGATGAACACTGAAGCTTTCTTT. Full variable domain (missing parts from reference TRBV5-5 and TRBJ1-1): DAGVTQSPTHLIKTRGQQVTLRCSPISGHKSVSWYQQVLGQGPQFIFQYYEKEERGRGNFPDRFSARQFPNYSSELNVNALLLGDSALYLCASDGAHLLMNTEAFFGQGTRLTVV.

This chain uses TRBV15 with TRBJ1-1; unclear D gene. Germline V CDR1 and CDR2: LNHNV, YYDKDF (reference sequence). This CDR3 comprises 14 residues. The V gene lost 1 base and the J gene lost 7 bases, with 13 bases spanning the gap. The DNA for the CDR3 is TGTGCCACCAGCAGAGGAGTTAGTAAAGGTGAAGCTTTCTTT. Translated, it gives CATSRGVSKGEAFF.

This sequence joins TRBV2 and TRBJ2-7, with 10 bases matching TRBD1. This CDR3 comprises 12 residues. Germline V lookup: CDR1 SNHLY, CDR2 FYNNEI. Losses at the gene ends were 6 bases for V and 6 bases for J; bases not matched to a gene: 2. CDR3 region: CASRRTGGEQYF. DNA for the CDR3: TGTGCCAGCAGACGGACAGGGGGCGAGCAGTACTTC.

This clone was detected a few times. The chain has TRBV7-2 and TRBJ1-2; D is uncertain. CDR1 and CDR2 (germline): SGHTA, FQGNSA. V lost 5 bases to trimming and J lost 4 bases, with 17 bases between them. The CDR3 runs to 15 residues. The CDR3 spells CASSPARASFYGYTF. DNA for the CDR3: TGTGCCAGCAGCCCAGCAAGGGCGTCCTTCTATGGCTACACCTTC.

The chain combines TRBV28 with TRBJ2-3, with D possibly TRBD2 on 5 matching bases. The CDR3 runs 14 residues. V lost 7 bases, J lost 3 bases, and 14 bases lay in between. Per the germline V gene, CDR1 is MDHEN and CDR2 is SYDVKM. CDR3 in DNA: TGTGCCAGCAAAGGCGGGTGGAGGACAGATACGCAGTATTTT. Its protein is CASKGGWRTDTQYF.

V usage is TRBV28 and J usage is TRBJ1-1, with D perhaps TRBD1 (5 bases). CDR3 length equals 15 residues. The V end lost 1 base, the J end lost 0 bases, and 9 bases lay between the germline ends. The germline V gene has CDR1 MDHEN and CDR2 SYDVKM. The CDR3, as DNA: TGTGCCAGCAGTTTATACAGAGGGGTGAACACTGAAGCTTTCTTT. It yields the protein CASSLYRGVNTEAFF.

This rearrangement joins TRBV29-1 to TRBJ2-2, with 9 bases fitting TRBD1. The V and J ends lost 6 bases and 1 base, in that order; junction bases with no gene match: 0. Germline V gene data show CDR1 as SQVTM and CDR2 as ANQGSEA. The CDR3 covers 13 residues. The CDR3 coding sequence is TGCAGCGTGGACAGGGGGAACACCGGGGAGCTGTTTTTT. The encoded protein is CSVDRGNTGELFF.

This chain connects TRBV4-1 to TRBJ2-6; D not resolved. The germline gives CDR1 MGHRA, CDR2 YSYEKL. The germline V and J ends were trimmed by 1 base and 0 bases, with 10 bases remaining between them. CDR3 size: 17 residues. CDR3 protein: CASSQVTSDSGANVLTF. DNA for the CDR3: TGCGCCAGCAGCCAAGTAACGTCTGACTCTGGGGCCAACGTCCTGACTTTC.

The CDR3 here is CASSQEGSYNEQFF. The CDR3 DNA is TGCGCCAGCAGCCAAGAAGGCAGCTACAATGAGCAGTTCTTC. V usage is TRBV4-3 and J usage is TRBJ2-1; D is unresolved. The CDR3 is 14 residues long. Germline CDR1 LGHNA, CDR2 YSLEER. Trimming took off 0 bases at V and 3 bases at J, with 6 bases between the two ends.

The V gene is TRBV11-2, the J gene TRBJ2-5, with D tentatively TRBD1 or TRBD2 (5 bases each). Between the trimmed V and J ends, which lost 4 bases and 1 base, there was a span of 10 bases. The CDR3 spans 14 residues. Germline CDR1 and CDR2: SGHAT and FQNNGV. This CDR3 reads CASSWNGAQETQYF. Here the CDR3 DNA reads TGTGCCAGCAGCTGGAACGGGGCCCAAGAGACCCAGTACTTC.

There are a few counts of this clone. The chain recombines TRBV7-9 with TRBJ1-2; D gene ambiguous. V lost 10 bases, J lost 3 bases, and 15 bases lay in between. Per germline, CDR1 SEHNR and CDR2 FQNEAQ (reference sequence). This CDR3 contains 13 residues. The CDR3 sequence is CATPTAGDYGYTF. The CDR3 nucleotides are TGTGCCACCCCAACCGCAGGAGACTATGGCTACACCTTC.

This chain joins TRBV4-3 and TRBJ2-6; possibly TRBD2 for D (5 bases). This CDR3 is built from 17 residues. The germline CDR1 and CDR2 sequences are LGHNA and YSLEER. The germline V and J ends were trimmed by 0 bases and 1 base, with 10 bases remaining between them. CDR3 sequence (DNA): TGCGCCAGCAGCCAAGATTTTACGGGGTCTGGGGCCAACGTCCTGACTTTC. Translating gives CASSQDFTGSGANVLTF.

The chain joins TRBV28 to TRBJ1-2, with 9 bases identical to TRBD1. Germline V gene lookup returns CDR1 MDHEN and CDR2 SYDVKM. This CDR3 is built from 14 residues. V lost 5 bases to trimming and J lost 7 bases; unmatched junction nucleotides: 8. The CDR3 coding sequence is TGTGCCAGCAGTCGATACAGGGGGCGGGGTGGCTACACCTTC. Translation gives CASSRYRGRGGYTF.

The V gene is TRBV30, the J gene TRBJ2-7, with 8 bases matching TRBD2. This CDR3 spans 10 amino acids. CDR1 is GTSNPN and CDR2 is SVGIG in the germline V gene (reference sequence). CDR3 nucleotide sequence: TGTAGCGGGGGCACCTACGAGCAGTACTTC. Translated: CSGGTYEQYF.

The chain couples TRBV7-2 to TRBJ2-1; 8 nucleotides agree with TRBD1. Looked up from germline, CDR1 is SGHTA and CDR2 is FQGNSA. The J segment lost 2 bases and the V segment lost 2 bases, leaving 2 bases of the junction unmatched. This CDR3 has 15 residues. The CDR3: CASSLSQGAYNEQFF. CDR3 nucleotide sequence: TGTGCCAGCAGCTTATCACAGGGGGCCTACAATGAGCAGTTCTTC.

This chain connects TRBV12-5 to TRBJ1-3; no firm D call. The germline V gene has CDR1 LGHNT and CDR2 FRNRAP. Deletions cut 6 bases from V and 3 bases from J, with 6 bases between. The length of the CDR3 is 12 residues. CDR3 amino acids: CASGRGGNTIYF. The CDR3 DNA sequence: TGTGCTAGTGGCCGCGGTGGAAACACCATATATTTT.

The genes are TRBV6-4 and TRBJ2-2; TRBD2 agrees at 10 bases. Germline assignment: CDR1 MRHNA and CDR2 SNTAGT. The CDR3 has 16 amino acids. V lost 8 bases, J lost 6 bases, and 12 bases stayed unmatched. The CDR3 protein is CASQHEAGGPSGELFF. Written as DNA, the CDR3 is TGTGCCAGCCAACACGAAGCGGGAGGGCCGTCCGGGGAGCTGTTTTTT.